This note documents a single TCR beta chain sequence. This sample is drawn from a study of control samples from healthy donors and cancer patients. TCRdb keeps only in-frame clones here, not all; method: immunoSEQ multiplex PCR. Among fewer than 500,000 clones listed, roughly 90% were seen once. V shed 0 bases and J shed 3 bases, with 5 bases lying between them. Germline V gene data show CDR1 as LNHNV and CDR2 as YYDKDF (reference sequence). CDR3 size: 13 residues. This clonotype originated in a man aged 40-49 years with head and neck cancer. The chain is built from TRBV15 and TRBJ1-1; D is unclear. Sequencing was done on a sample of PBMCs. The CDR3 nucleotides read TGTGCCACCAGCAGAGATATGTACACTGAAGCTTTCTTT. Translated, it gives CATSRDMYTEAFF.